Described below is a single T cell receptor beta chain sequence and its context. These data belong to a study of blood T cell repertoires in COVID-19. Study background: Some COVID-19 samples were acute and others convalescent; all came from the United States, Italy and Spain.

The CDR3 contains 15 residues. Trimming shortened V by 5 bases and J by 4 bases, and 18 bases separated the two germline ends. Germline V gene lookup returns CDR1 SGHTA and CDR2 FQGNSA. Here immunoSEQ multiplex PCR was the method, and the copy in TCRdb shows in-frame clones only, minus some. The sample holds around 72,000 clones, 82% seen once. Sequencing used peripheral blood. This rearrangement joins TRBV7-2 to TRBJ2-7; tentatively, D is TRBD1 (6 bases). The TCR comes from a human donor in a cohort sampled during active COVID-19. CDR3 in amino acids: CASSATQGVRYEQYF. CDR3 DNA: TGTGCCAGCAGCGCCACACAGGGCGTCAGGTACGAGCAGTACTTC. Full variable domain (missing parts from reference TRBV7-2 and TRBJ2-7): GAGVSQSPSNKVTEKGKDVELRCDPISGHTALYWYRQSLGQGLEFLIYFQGNSAPDKSGLPSDRFSAERTGGSVSTLTIQRTQQEDSAVYLCASSATQGVRYEQYFGPGTRLTVT.